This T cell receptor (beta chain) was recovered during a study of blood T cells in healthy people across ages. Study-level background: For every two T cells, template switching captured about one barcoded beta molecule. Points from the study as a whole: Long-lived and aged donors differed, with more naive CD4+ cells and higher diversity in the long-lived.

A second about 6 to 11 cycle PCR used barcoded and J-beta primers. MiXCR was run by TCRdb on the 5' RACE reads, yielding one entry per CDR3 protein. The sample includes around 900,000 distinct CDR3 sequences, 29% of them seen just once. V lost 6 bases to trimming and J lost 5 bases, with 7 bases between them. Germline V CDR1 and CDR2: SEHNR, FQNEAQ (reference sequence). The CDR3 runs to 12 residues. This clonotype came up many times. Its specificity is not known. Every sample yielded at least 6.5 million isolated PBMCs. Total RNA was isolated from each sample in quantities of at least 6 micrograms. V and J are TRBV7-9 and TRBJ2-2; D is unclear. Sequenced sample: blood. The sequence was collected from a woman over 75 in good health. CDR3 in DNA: TGTGCCAGCAGAAGGGATACCGGGGAGCTGTTTTTT. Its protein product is CASRRDTGELFF. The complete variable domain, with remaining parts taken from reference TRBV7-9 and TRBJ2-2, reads DTGVSQNPRHKITKRGQNVTFRCDPISEHNRLYWYRQTLGQGPEFLTYFQNEAQLEKSRLLSDRFSAERPKGSFSTLEIQRTEQGDSAMYLCASRRDTGELFFGEGSRLTVL.